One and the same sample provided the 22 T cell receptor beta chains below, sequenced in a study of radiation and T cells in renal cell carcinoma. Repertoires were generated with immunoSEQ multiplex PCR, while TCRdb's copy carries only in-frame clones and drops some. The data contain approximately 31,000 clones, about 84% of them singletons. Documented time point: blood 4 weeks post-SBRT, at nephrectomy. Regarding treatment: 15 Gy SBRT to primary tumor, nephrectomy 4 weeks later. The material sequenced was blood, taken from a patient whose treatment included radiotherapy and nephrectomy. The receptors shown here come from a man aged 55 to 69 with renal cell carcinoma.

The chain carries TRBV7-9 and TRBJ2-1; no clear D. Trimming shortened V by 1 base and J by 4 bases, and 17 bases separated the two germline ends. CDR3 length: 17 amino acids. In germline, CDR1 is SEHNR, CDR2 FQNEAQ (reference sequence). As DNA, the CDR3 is TGTGCCAGCAGCTTAGAATATTCGGTAGACTTTTACAATGAGCAGTTCTTC. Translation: CASSLEYSVDFYNEQFF.

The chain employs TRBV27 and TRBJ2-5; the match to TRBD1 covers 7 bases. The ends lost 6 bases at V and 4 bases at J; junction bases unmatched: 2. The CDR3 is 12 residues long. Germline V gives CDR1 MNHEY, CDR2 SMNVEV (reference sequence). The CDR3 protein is CASRSGGETQYF. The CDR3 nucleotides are TGTGCCAGCAGGTCAGGGGGAGAGACCCAGTACTTC.

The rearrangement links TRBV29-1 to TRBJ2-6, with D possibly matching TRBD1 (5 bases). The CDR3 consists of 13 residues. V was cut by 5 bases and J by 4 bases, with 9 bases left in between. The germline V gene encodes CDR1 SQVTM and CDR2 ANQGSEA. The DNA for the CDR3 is TGCAGCGTTTCAGGGCCCGGGGCCAACGTCCTGACTTTC. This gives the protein CSVSGPGANVLTF. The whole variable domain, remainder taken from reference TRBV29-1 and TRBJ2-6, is SAVISQKPSRDICQRGTSLTIQCQVDSQVTMMFWYRQQPGQSLTLIATANQGSEATYESGFVIDKFPISRPNLTFSTLTVSNMSPEDSSIYLCSVSGPGANVLTFGAGSRLTVL.

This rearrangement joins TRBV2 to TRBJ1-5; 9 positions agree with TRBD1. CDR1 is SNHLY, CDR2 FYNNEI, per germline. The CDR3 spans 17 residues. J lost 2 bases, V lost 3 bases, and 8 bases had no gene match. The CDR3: CASSEGQGSFGNQPQHF. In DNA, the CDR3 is TGTGCCAGCAGTGAGGGACAGGGAAGTTTCGGCAATCAGCCCCAGCATTTT.

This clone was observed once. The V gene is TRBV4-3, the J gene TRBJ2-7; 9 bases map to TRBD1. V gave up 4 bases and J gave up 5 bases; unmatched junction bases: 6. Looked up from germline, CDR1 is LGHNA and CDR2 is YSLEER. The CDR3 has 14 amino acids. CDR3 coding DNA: TGCGCCAGCAGCCCAGAAACAGGGGGCCACGAGCAGTACTTC. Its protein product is CASSPETGGHEQYF.

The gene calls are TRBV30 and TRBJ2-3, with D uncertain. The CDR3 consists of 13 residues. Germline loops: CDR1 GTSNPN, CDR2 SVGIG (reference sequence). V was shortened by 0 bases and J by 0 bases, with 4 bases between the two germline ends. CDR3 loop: CAWSVGSTDTQYF. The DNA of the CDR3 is TGTGCCTGGAGTGTAGGGAGCACAGATACGCAGTATTTT.

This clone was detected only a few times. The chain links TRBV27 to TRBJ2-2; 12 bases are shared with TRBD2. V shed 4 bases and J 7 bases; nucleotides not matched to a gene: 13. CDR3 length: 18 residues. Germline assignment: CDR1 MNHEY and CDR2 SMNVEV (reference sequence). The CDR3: CASSSYLRLAGEVGELFF. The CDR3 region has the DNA TGTGCCAGCAGTTCCTACCTCAGACTAGCGGGAGAGGTCGGGGAGCTGTTTTTT.

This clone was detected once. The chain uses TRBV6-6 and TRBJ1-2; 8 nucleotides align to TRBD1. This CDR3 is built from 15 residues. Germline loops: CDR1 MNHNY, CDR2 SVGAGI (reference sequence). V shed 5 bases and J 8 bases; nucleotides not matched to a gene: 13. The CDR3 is CASSQISRGPYGYTF. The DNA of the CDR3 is TGTGCCAGCAGTCAGATAAGCAGGGGGCCATACGGCTACACCTTC.

In DNA form, the CDR3 reads TGCGCCAGCAGCTTGGGGGCTAGCGGGAACACCGGGGAGCTGTTTTTT. This gives the protein CASSLGASGNTGELFF. The chain combines TRBV5-1 with TRBJ2-2; 7 bases are shared with TRBD2. Germline V lookup: CDR1 SGHRS, CDR2 YFSETQ. V was clipped by 0 bases and J by 1 base; unmatched bases: 3. The CDR3 is made up of 16 amino acids. Supplemented by reference TRBV5-1 and TRBJ2-2, the full variable domain reads KAGVTQTPRYLIKTRGQQVTLSCSPISGHRSVSWYQQTPGQGLQFLFEYFSETQRNKGNFPGRFSGRQFSNSRSEMNVSTLELGDSALYLCASSLGASGNTGELFFGEGSRLTVL.

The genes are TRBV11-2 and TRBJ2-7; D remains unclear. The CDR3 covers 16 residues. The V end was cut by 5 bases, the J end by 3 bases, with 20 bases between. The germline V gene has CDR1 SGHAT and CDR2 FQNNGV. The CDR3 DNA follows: TGTGCCAGCAGCCTCAACAAGAATAGTAGGAACTACGAGCAGTACTTC. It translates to CASSLNKNSRNYEQYF.

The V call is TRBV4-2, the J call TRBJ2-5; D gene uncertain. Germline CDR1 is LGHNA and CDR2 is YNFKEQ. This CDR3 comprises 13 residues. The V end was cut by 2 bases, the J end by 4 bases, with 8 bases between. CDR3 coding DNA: TGTGCCAGCAGCCAACCTCTGGGAGAGACCCAGTACTTC. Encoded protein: CASSQPLGETQYF.

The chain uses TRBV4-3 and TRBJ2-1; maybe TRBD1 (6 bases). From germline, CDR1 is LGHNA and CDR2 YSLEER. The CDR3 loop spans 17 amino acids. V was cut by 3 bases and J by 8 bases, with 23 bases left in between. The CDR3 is CASSQSQGKPGAHEQFF. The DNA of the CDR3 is TGCGCCAGCAGCCAGTCCCAGGGCAAACCAGGGGCTCATGAGCAGTTCTTC.

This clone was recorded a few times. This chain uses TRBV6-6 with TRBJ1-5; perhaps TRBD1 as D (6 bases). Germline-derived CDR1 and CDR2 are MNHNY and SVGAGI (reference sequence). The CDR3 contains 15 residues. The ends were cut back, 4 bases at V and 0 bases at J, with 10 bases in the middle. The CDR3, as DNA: TGTGCCAGCAGTTTGACAGGCTATAGCAATCAGCCCCAGCATTTT. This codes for CASSLTGYSNQPQHF.

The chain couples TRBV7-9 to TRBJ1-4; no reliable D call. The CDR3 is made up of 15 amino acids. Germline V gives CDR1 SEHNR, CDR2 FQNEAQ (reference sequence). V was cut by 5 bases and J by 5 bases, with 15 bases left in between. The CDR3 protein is CASSPMARMNEKLFF. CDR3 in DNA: TGTGCCAGCAGCCCGATGGCCAGGATGAATGAAAAACTGTTTTTT.

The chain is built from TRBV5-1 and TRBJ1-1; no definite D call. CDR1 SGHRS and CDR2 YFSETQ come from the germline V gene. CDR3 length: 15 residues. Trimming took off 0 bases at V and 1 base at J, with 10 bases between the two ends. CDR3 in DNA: TGCGCCAGCAGCTTGGTTGTCCTGAGGAACACTGAAGCTTTCTTT. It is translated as CASSLVVLRNTEAFF.

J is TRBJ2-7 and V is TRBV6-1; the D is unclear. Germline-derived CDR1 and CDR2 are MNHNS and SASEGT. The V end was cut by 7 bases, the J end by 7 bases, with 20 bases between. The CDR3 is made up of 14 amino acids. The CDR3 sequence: CASIWSAALGEQYF. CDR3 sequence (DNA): TGTGCCAGCATTTGGTCAGCCGCTTTGGGGGAGCAGTACTTC.

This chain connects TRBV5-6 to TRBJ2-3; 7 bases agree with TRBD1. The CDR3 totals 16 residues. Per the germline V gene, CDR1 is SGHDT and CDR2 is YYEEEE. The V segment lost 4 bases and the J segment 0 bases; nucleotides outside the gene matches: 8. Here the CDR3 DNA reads TGTGCCAGCAGCCTCCCCGGGACAGCTAGCACAGATACGCAGTATTTT. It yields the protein CASSLPGTASTDTQYF. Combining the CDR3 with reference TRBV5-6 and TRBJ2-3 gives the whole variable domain DAGVTQSPTHLIKTRGQQVTLRCSPKSGHDTVSWYQQALGQGPQFIFQYYEEEERQRGNFPDRFSGHQFPNYSSELNVNALLLGDSALYLCASSLPGTASTDTQYFGPGTRLTVL.

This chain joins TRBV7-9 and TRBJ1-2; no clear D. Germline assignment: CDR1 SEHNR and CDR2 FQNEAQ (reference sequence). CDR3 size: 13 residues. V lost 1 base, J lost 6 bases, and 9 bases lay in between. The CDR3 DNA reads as TGTGCCAGCAGCTTAGGTTGGTCGGATGGCTACACCTTC. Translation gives CASSLGWSDGYTF.

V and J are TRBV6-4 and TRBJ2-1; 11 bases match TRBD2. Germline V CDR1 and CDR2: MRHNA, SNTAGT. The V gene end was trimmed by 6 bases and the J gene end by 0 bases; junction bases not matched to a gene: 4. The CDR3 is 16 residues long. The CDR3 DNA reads TGTGCCAGCAGCGGGACTAGCGGCCGCTCCTACAATGAGCAGTTCTTC. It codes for CASSGTSGRSYNEQFF.

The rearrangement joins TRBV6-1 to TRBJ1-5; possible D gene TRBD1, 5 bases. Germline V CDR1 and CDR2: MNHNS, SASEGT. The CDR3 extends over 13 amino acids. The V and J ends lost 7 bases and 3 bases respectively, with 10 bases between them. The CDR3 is CASMTGANQPQHF. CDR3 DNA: TGTGCCAGCATGACCGGGGCCAATCAGCCCCAGCATTTT.

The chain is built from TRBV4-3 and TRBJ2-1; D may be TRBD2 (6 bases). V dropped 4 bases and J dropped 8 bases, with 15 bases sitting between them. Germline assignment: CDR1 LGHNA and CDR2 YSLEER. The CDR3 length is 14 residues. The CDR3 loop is CASSLVGPGDEQFF. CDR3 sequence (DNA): TGCGCCAGCAGCCTCGTGGGTCCGGGAGATGAGCAGTTCTTC.

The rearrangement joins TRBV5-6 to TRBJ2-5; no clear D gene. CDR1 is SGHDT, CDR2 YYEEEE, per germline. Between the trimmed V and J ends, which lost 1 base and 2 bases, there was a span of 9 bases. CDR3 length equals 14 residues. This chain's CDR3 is CASSLFPGQETQYF. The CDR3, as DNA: TGTGCCAGCAGCTTGTTCCCCGGGCAAGAGACCCAGTACTTC.